The clone carrying this TCR beta chain was counted between two and nine times. The antigen is not known. Germline CDR1 is LNHDA and CDR2 is SQIVND (reference sequence). This CDR3 spans 15 amino acids. Trimming cost V 1 base and J 0 bases, with 7 bases left between them. This specimen comes from a study of cytotoxic CD8 clonotypes in ibrutinib-treated CLL. Study context: On average, each sample had 255,043 productive templates and approximately 85,000 productive rearrangements.

Measured with immunoSEQ multiplex PCR; TCRdb has only the in-frame clones, and not every one. The sample yields fewer than 300,000 clones, less than 85% seen once. Findings of the study overall: Private clonotypes, not public ones, expanded at ibrutinib response.

This clonotype was obtained from a human donor with chronic lymphocytic leukemia. The V gene is TRBV19, the J gene TRBJ2-1; weak D call: TRBD2 (5 bases). The specimen comprised PBMCs, sampled at disease progression, from a patient treated with ibrutinib. CDR3 DNA: TGTGCCAGTAGTATAGCGGGGAGCTCCTACAATGAGCAGTTCTTC. This codes for CASSIAGSSYNEQFF.